This T cell receptor (beta chain) was profiled in a study of cytomegalovirus exposure and HLA in healthy donors. Regarding the study as a whole: Earlier analysis looked at TCR beta V segments, and most were productive about 90% or about 30% of the time.

Regarding this clone: Its cognate antigen is unknown.

Use of 60 Vbeta and 13 Jbeta primers characterized the PCR. The table came from immunoSEQ multiplex PCR; TCRdb's copy has only in-frame clones and leaves some out. The table shows 110,000 or so clones, with approximately 72% occurring only once. The specimen sequenced was PBMCs. The receptor was isolated from a man under 40 in good health and CMV-seronegative.

DNA of the CDR3: TGTGCCAGCAGTAGAGTATATAGCAATCAGCCCCAGCATTTT. This sequence encodes CASSRVYSNQPQHF. The chain combines TRBV6-4 with TRBJ1-5; D not resolved. CDR3 length: 14 residues. The V and J ends lost 5 bases and 0 bases respectively, with 8 bases between them. Per the germline V gene, CDR1 is MRHNA and CDR2 is SNTAGT.